Presented here are 11 T cell receptor beta chains from one specimen sequenced in a study of regulatory T cells in long-lasting Graves disease. Arm-PCR of CDR3 regions and iRepertoire HTBI primers were used to build TCR beta libraries. From the multiplex PCR reads, TCRdb called clonotypes with MiXCR, one entry per CDR3 protein. The sample yields 510,000 or so distinct CDR3 sequences, around 13% seen once. Stated time point: newly diagnosed GD, antithyroid drugs for less than 3 months. The authors made the TCR library using RNA they extracted from PBMCs. This sample also belongs to another study, concerning T cells in Graves' hyperthyroidism and ophthalmopathy.

The source material was peripheral blood mononuclear cells (PBMCs), sampled at new diagnosis, from a patient treated with antithyroid drugs. The receptors here all came from a woman aged 30 to 39 with Graves disease.

This clonotype was seen a handful of times. Written as DNA, the CDR3 is TGTGCCAGCAGCCTTAGCGGACTAGACACAGATACGCAGTATTTT. Protein sequence: CASSLSGLDTDTQYF. The rearrangement joins TRBV7-3 to TRBJ2-3, with 7 bases identical to TRBD2. Trimming at V came to 5 bases and at J to 2 bases, leaving 7 bases not matched to a gene. Germline-derived CDR1 and CDR2 are SGHTA and FQGTGA. CDR3 length: 15 amino acids.

In this sample, this clonotype turned up many times. This rearrangement joins TRBV7-2 to TRBJ2-7; 8 nucleotides line up with TRBD2. The CDR3 has 14 residues. Germline trimming cut 2 bases from V and 6 bases from J; bases unmatched to any gene: 6. CDR1 and CDR2 from the germline V gene are SGHTA and FQGNSA. The CDR3 reads CASSLNREGLEQYF. DNA for the CDR3: TGTGCCAGCAGCTTAAATCGGGAGGGCCTCGAGCAGTACTTC.

This clonotype was counted many times. The V gene is TRBV2, the J gene TRBJ2-7; D unclear. CDR3 length equals 14 residues. V lost 2 bases and J lost 2, with 10 bases in between. CDR1 and CDR2 from the germline V gene are SNHLY and FYNNEI. The CDR3 reads CASSEHGRTYEQYF. The CDR3, as DNA: TGTGCCAGCAGTGAACATGGGCGTACCTACGAGCAGTACTTC.

This clonotype was observed at least ten times. The gene calls are TRBV10-3 and TRBJ2-1; D call uncertain. The CDR3 runs to 12 residues. Per germline, CDR1 ENHRY and CDR2 SYGVKD. Between the trimmed V and J ends, which lost 4 bases and 7 bases, there was a span of 8 bases. In DNA form, the CDR3 reads TGTGCCATCAGTGGGGGTCGTAATGAGCAGTTCTTC. Encoded protein: CAISGGRNEQFF.

This clonotype was recorded at least ten times. This chain connects TRBV4-1 to TRBJ2-3, with 11 bases aligning to TRBD2. V trimming: 6 bases; J trimming: 12 bases; junction bases outside the gene matches: 5. The germline V gene has CDR1 MGHRA and CDR2 YSYEKL. The CDR3 runs 12 residues. The CDR3 is CASSRLAGTQYF. For the CDR3, the DNA is TGCGCCAGCAGTCGACTAGCGGGAACTCAGTATTTT.

Ten or more counts support this clonotype. This chain joins TRBV28 and TRBJ1-3; TRBD1 aligns across 7 bases. This CDR3 comprises 15 residues. The J segment lost 3 bases and the V segment lost 6 bases, leaving 8 bases of the junction unmatched. The germline V gene has CDR1 MDHEN and CDR2 SYDVKM. The CDR3, as DNA: TGTGCCAGCAGACCCACAGGGGAGAGTGGAAACACCATATATTTT. Encoded protein: CASRPTGESGNTIYF. The full variable domain, its missing parts supplied by reference TRBV28 and TRBJ1-3, is DVKVTQSSRYLVKRTGEKVFLECVQDMDHENMFWYRQDPGLGLRLIYFSYDVKMKEKGDIPEGYSVSREKKERFSLILESASTNQTSMYLCASRPTGESGNTIYFGEGSWLTVV.

The chain recombines TRBV5-1 with TRBJ2-7; maybe TRBD1 (6 bases). The CDR3 has 15 residues. Trimming took 0 bases from V and 2 from J, leaving 12 bases between them. Germline loops: CDR1 SGHRS, CDR2 YFSETQ. CDR3 amino acids: CASSLGLSGAYEQYF. The CDR3 DNA reads as TGCGCCAGCAGCTTGGGGTTGTCAGGGGCCTACGAGCAGTACTTC. The whole variable domain, filled in from reference TRBV5-1 and TRBJ2-7, reads KAGVTQTPRYLIKTRGQQVTLSCSPISGHRSVSWYQQTPGQGLQFLFEYFSETQRNKGNFPGRFSGRQFSNSRSEMNVSTLELGDSALYLCASSLGLSGAYEQYFGPGTRLTVT.

This clonotype was counted ten times or more. The chain employs TRBV11-1 and TRBJ2-7, with TRBD1 matching 7 bases. There are 14 residues in the CDR3. Trimming cost V 3 bases and J 1 base; bases outside gene matches: 3. CDR1 is SGHAT, CDR2 FQDESV, per germline (reference sequence). CDR3 sequence reads: CASSFRGFSYEQYF. DNA for the CDR3: TGTGCCAGCAGCTTCAGGGGGTTTTCCTACGAGCAGTACTTC.

CDR3 sequence: CASSPSQTSGREYNEQFF. The DNA for the CDR3 is TGTGCCAGCTCACCGTCCCAGACTAGCGGGAGGGAGTACAATGAGCAGTTCTTC. V and J are TRBV18 and TRBJ2-1; 14 bases map to TRBD2. The germline V gene has CDR1 KGHSH and CDR2 LQKENI. The V gene end was trimmed by 3 bases and the J gene end by 4 bases; junction bases not matched to a gene: 8. The CDR3 sequence is 18 residues long.

This clonotype has a count of ten or more. The V gene is TRBV28, the J gene TRBJ2-1; D may be TRBD1 or TRBD2 (5 bases each). Trimming shortened V by 4 bases and J by 12 bases, and 13 bases separated the two germline ends. CDR1 and CDR2 (germline): MDHEN, SYDVKM. The CDR3 contains 12 residues. The DNA for the CDR3 is TGTGCCAGCAGTTCCCCGGGACGGACGCAGTTCTTC. It yields the protein CASSSPGRTQFF.

In its sample, this clonotype was seen a few times. The V and J genes are TRBV6-2 or TRBV6-3 and TRBJ2-7; weak D call: TRBD1 (6 bases). The CDR3 spans 13 residues. Trimming cost V 6 bases and J 2 bases, with 11 bases left between them. CDR1 is MNHEY, CDR2 SVGEGT, per germline. The CDR3 region is CASRPQGTYEQYF. Written as DNA, the CDR3 is TGTGCCAGCAGACCACAGGGAACCTACGAGCAGTACTTC.